Described below is a single TCR beta chain sequence and its context. Its antigen remains unidentified. It has no much larger one-base neighbor in the sample; base qualities were not kept. These data come from a study of blood T cells in healthy people across ages (dated by TCRdb to between 2015 and 2017). For the wider study: In model experiments, template switching captured about one uniquely barcoded TCR beta cDNA molecule for every two T cells. Using deep sequencing normalized with unique cDNA molecular identifiers, the study measured how TCR beta repertoire diversity changes with age. Four age groups were formed from the donors: young (average roughly 15 years), middle-aged (less than 40), aged (around 62) and long-lived (82). To avoid experimental bias, donors of different ages were randomly spread across the sequencing lanes. Using the same blood draw, the study looked at two additional independent replicas of 1 million unique cDNA reads for two donors, one aged 18 to 30 and the other aged 80 or older. On the study overall, not on this receptor specifically: Compared with the aged group, the long-lived group had more naive CD4+ T cells, fewer expanded clones and increased TCR diversity, suggesting age selection. Donor CMV infection status was unknown, potentially confounding age-related changes in expanded clonotypes. Because profiling used bulk unsorted PBMCs, naive and antigen-experienced compartments could not be compared conclusively. The percentage of naive T cells measured by flow cytometry correlated strongly with observed TCR beta diversity. As age increased, observed TCR beta diversity per million T cells dropped in a roughly linear way, and a significant reduction was already evident by age 40. Estimates of total diversity based on one million sequenced T cells were regarded as lower bounds and as underestimates.

Donors were 40 or so systemically healthy Caucasian individuals from Russia aged 6 to 90 years. Each donor gave approximately 9.4 milliliters of peripheral blood, drawn into EDTA-treated Vacutainer tubes. PBMCs were isolated by Ficoll-Paque density-gradient centrifugation, with at least 7 million obtained per sample. Total RNA was extracted from PBMCs with Trizol reagent, with at least 5.5 micrograms obtained per sample. For every donor, flow cytometry on a PBMC aliquot measured the percentage of naive CD45RAhigh/CD27high T cells. The receptor library was made with 5' RACE. Instrument on record: Illumina HiSeq 2500. The second PCR ran for roughly 7 to 11 cycles and used a J-beta primer mix along with a sample-barcoded 5' primer. A unique molecular identifier was introduced onto each TCR beta cDNA molecule by a template-switch 5' adaptor carrying 12 random nucleotides. Each sample yielded at least 3 million CDR3-containing paired-end reads. All of the RNA was converted into first-strand cDNA using the Mint cDNA synthesis kit, with a TRBC-specific oligonucleotide serving as the primer. All cDNA was treated with uracil-DNA glycosylase and then went through a first 18-cycle PCR with the universal primers M1SS and BC2_uni_R. The study's processing was this. For normalization, 1 million high-quality reads were randomly selected from each sample, with every read carrying a distinct molecular identifier. Instead of being binned into consensus sequences, reads with shared molecular identifiers were discarded. CDR3 identification, clonotype clustering and error correction used MiTCR with a Q25 quality threshold and the strictest error-elimination algorithm. A nonparametric unseen species model with Euler transformation was used to estimate a lower bound on total TCR beta diversity. The public reads were reanalyzed by TCRdb: fastp trimming at Q25, MiXCR alignment, in-frame beta chains only. Duplicate CDR3 protein sequences are folded into a single record with the most common DNA and genes. For this entry, the V and J calls and clone size follow TCRdb and not the study's own pipeline. Recorded for this sample are approximately 900,000 distinct CDR3 sequences; roughly 48% of them occurred a single time. Of the sample, under 15% falls within the top ten clones.

V and J are trimmed by 5 bases and 6 bases, and the gene matches miss 3 bases of the junction. CDR1 and CDR2, looked up from the germline V gene, are MNHEY and SVGEGT. From the cysteine up to the phenylalanine, the CDR3 has a length of 15 residues. The retained sequence is limited to the CDR3, 45 bases, with the frame set at the first base. This TCR was sampled from a man aged 30 to 45 in good health. The material sequenced was blood. The chain is made from TRBV6-2 or TRBV6-3 and TRBJ2-1, with TRBD2 matching 14 junction bases. The CDR3 amino acid sequence is: CASSTGLAGVNEQFF. At the DNA level, the sequence is TGTGCCAGCAGTACGGGACTAGCGGGGGTCAATGAGCAGTTCTTC.